This TCR beta chain was sequenced during a study of shared clonotypes between healthy human individuals. The method was immunoSEQ multiplex PCR; TCRdb's version includes in-frame clones alone and lacks a portion of them. This sample has about 2,500,000 clones, with around 94% found just once. Investigators divided CD4+ cells into CD45RA+ naive and CD45RA-negative memory subsets. Whole-study findings and limits: Only blood underwent sampling, and tissue repertoires likely differ.

On this clone itself: The antigen is undetermined.

Trimming stripped 7 bases from V and 0 bases from J, with 13 bases between. Germline assignment: CDR1 LNHNV and CDR2 YYDKDF (reference sequence). The CDR3 runs 15 residues. This TCR was recovered from a man younger than 35 in good health. V gene TRBV15 combines with J gene TRBJ2-4; D might be TRBD2 (6 bases). The sequenced sample consisted of naive CD4+ T cells sorted from blood. Described subset: CD45RA+ positively selected. This CDR3 reads CATTNYGGAKNIQYF. CDR3 coding DNA: TGTGCCACCACCAATTACGGGGGAGCCAAAAACATTCAGTACTTC.